The present T cell receptor (beta chain) was sequenced within a study of blood T cell repertoires in COVID-19 (dated by TCRdb to the early 2020s). For the wider study: Collaborator samples came from the United States, Italy and Spain and covered acute and convalescent phases of COVID-19. The prospective study material was composed of cDNA or gDNA derived from T cells, B-cell-depleted T cells, or PBMCs. The sample metadata nearly always contained a de-identified subject ID, COVID-19 status, age in years and sex. The repertoires were made available in a free public database intended to serve as a resource for research on the immune response to SARS-CoV-2. Samples came from the ongoing ImmuneRACE study (first 160 participants) plus 1,254 subjects from 6 global collaborators. Deeply sampled blood TCRbeta repertoires from subjects exposed to, actively infected with, or recovered from COVID-19 were included in the dataset. Where available, HLA class I and class II types were obtained from metadata supplied by the sample provider rather than from assay-based typing. Overall study results and their limits: The amount of clinical and demographic metadata varied by source and participant and was provided uncurated.

A note on this clone: Its antigen is currently not known. No per-base quality is available; no much larger clone lies one base away.

CDR1 and CDR2, looked up from the germline V gene (reference sequence), are MNHNY and SVGAGI. V loses 1 base at its end and J loses 7 bases; junction bases beyond the gene matches: 3. Including cysteine and phenylalanine, the CDR3 has 14 amino acids. Of the read, only the CDR3 DNA is kept; its 42 bases are in frame from base 1. TCRbeta CDR3 regions were amplified from genomic DNA using the immunoSEQ Assay, a bias-controlled multiplex PCR. On the study's bioinformatics: Nucleated cell counts per sample were estimated from amplification of reference gene primers within the assay. To quantify the absolute abundance of each unique TCRbeta CDR3 rearrangement, sequence reads were collapsed and filtered. For each sample, productive Simpson clonality was calculated as the square root of Simpson's diversity index across productive rearrangements. TCRdb carries this immuneACCESS record with in-frame sequences only. Its versions omit some clonotypes, under half of them owing to an unresolved V gene in the studies checked, with the rest unexplained. V and J calls and clone size are those listed in that table; D and trimming were worked out from the DNA. The sample yields approximately 230,000 clones; about 85% were counted once. The ten largest clones capture roughly 3% of the sample.

Whole blood was collected in K2EDTA tubes by collaborating institutions according to the institutions' own protocols. For TCRbeta analysis, collaborators shipped samples as frozen whole blood, isolated PBMCs, or DNA extracted from either of those sample types. Rearrangement joined TRBV6-6 to TRBJ2-1; a stretch of 8 junction bases matches TRBD2. This clonotype was sampled from a man younger than 35 with active or convalescent COVID-19. Sequencing was performed on peripheral blood. This receptor has the CDR3 CASSYYPGGNEQFF. The sequenced DNA: TGTGCCAGCAGTTACTACCCGGGAGGGAATGAGCAGTTCTTC.